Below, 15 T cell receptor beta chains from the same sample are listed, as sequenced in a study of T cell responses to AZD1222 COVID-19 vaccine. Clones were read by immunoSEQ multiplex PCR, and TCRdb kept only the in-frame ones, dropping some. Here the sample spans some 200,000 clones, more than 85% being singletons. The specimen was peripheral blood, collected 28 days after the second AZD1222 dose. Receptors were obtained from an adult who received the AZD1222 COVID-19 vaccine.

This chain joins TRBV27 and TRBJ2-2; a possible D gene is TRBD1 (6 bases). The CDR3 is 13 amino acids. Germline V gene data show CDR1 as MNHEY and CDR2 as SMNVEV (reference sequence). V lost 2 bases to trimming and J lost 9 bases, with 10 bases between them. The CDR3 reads CASSLPQGRELFF. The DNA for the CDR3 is TGTGCCAGCAGTTTACCCCAGGGGAGGGAGCTGTTTTTT.

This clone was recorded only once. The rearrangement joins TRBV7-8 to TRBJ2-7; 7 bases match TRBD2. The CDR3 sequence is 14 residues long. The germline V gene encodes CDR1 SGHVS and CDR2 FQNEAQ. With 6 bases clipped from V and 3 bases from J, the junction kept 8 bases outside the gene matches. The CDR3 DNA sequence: TGTGCCAGCAGTTTAACGGGAGGATACTACGAGCAGTACTTC. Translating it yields CASSLTGGYYEQYF.

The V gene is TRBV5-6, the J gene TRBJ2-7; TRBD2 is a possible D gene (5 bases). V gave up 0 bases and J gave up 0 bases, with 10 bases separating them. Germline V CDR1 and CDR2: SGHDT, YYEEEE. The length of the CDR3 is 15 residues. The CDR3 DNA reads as TGTGCCAGCAGCTTGGGGCTAGGAGGCTCCTACGAGCAGTACTTC. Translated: CASSLGLGGSYEQYF.

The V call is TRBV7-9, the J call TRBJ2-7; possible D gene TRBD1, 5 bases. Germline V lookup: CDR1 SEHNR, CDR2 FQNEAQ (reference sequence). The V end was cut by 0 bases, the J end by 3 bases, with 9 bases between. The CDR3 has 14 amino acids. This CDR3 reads CASSLAGENYEQYF. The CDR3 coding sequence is TGTGCCAGCAGCTTAGCAGGGGAAAACTACGAGCAGTACTTC.

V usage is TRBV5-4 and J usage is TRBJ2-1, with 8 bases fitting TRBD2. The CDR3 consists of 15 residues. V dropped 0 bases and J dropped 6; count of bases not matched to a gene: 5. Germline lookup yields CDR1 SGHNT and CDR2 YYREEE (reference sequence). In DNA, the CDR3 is TGTGCCAGCAGCTTGGTAGGGACTAGTGGCAATGAGCAGTTCTTC. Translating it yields CASSLVGTSGNEQFF.

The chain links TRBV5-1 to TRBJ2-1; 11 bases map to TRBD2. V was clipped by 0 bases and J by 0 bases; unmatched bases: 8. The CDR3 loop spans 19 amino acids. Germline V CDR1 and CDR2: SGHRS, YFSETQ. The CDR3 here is CASSLALTGTSGSYNEQFF. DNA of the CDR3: TGCGCCAGCAGCTTGGCACTAACCGGGACTAGCGGCTCCTACAATGAGCAGTTCTTC. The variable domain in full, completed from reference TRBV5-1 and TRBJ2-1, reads KAGVTQTPRYLIKTRGQQVTLSCSPISGHRSVSWYQQTPGQGLQFLFEYFSETQRNKGNFPGRFSGRQFSNSRSEMNVSTLELGDSALYLCASSLALTGTSGSYNEQFFGPGTRLTVL.

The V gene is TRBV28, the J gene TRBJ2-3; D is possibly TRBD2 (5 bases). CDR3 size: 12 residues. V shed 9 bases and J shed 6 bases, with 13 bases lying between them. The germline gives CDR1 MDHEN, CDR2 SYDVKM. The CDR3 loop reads CASTLSGDTQYF. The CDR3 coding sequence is TGTGCCAGTACCCTCTCGGGGGATACGCAGTATTTT.

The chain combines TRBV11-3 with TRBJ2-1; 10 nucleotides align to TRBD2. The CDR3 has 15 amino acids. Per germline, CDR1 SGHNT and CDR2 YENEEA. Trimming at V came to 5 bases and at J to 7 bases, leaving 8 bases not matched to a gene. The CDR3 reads CASSLSSGSWNEQFF. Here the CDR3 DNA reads TGTGCCAGCAGCCTGTCTAGCGGGAGTTGGAATGAGCAGTTCTTC. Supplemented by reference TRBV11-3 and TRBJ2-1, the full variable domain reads EAGVVQSPRYKIIEKKQPVAFWCNPISGHNTLYWYLQNLGQGPELLIRYENEEAVDDSQLPKDRFSAERLKGVDSTLKIQPAELGDSAVYLCASSLSSGSWNEQFFGPGTRLTVL.

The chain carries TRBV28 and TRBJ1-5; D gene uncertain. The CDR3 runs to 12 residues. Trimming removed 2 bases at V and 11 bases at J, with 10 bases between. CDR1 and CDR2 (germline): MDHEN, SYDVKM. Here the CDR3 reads CASSLRWSAQHF. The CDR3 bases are TGTGCCAGCAGTTTACGGTGGTCGGCCCAGCATTTT. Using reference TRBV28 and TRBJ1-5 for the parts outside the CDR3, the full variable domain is DVKVTQSSRYLVKRTGEKVFLECVQDMDHENMFWYRQDPGLGLRLIYFSYDVKMKEKGDIPEGYSVSREKKERFSLILESASTNQTSMYLCASSLRWSAQHFGDGTRLSIL.

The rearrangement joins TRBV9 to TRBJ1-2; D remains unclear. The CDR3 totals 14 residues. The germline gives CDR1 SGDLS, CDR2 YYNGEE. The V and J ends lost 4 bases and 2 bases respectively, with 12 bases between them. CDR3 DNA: TGTGCCAGCAGCCCCCGTCCCGAAAACTATGGCTACACCTTC. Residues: CASSPRPENYGYTF.

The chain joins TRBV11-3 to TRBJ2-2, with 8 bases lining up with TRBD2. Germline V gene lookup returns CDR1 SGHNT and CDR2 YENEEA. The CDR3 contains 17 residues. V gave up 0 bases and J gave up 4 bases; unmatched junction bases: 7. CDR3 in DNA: TGTGCCAGCAGCTTAGATGGGCTAGCGGGTTTCACCGGGGAGCTGTTTTTT. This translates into CASSLDGLAGFTGELFF.

The CDR3 reads CASNPTGGLAEAFF. The CDR3 nucleotides are TGTGCCAGCAACCCGACAGGGGGCCTGGCTGAAGCTTTCTTT. The chain links TRBV27 to TRBJ1-1; 10 bases are shared with TRBD1. The ends lost 7 bases at V and 6 bases at J; junction bases unmatched: 8. The V gene's germline CDR1 is MNHEY and CDR2 SMNVEV (reference sequence). The CDR3 extends over 14 amino acids.

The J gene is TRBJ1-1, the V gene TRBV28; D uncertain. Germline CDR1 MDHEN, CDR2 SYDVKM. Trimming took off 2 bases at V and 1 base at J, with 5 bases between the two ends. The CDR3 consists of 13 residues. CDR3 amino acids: CASSLQKNTEAFF. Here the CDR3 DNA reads TGTGCCAGCAGTTTACAAAAGAACACTGAAGCTTTCTTT. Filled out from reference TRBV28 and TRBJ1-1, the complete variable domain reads DVKVTQSSRYLVKRTGEKVFLECVQDMDHENMFWYRQDPGLGLRLIYFSYDVKMKEKGDIPEGYSVSREKKERFSLILESASTNQTSMYLCASSLQKNTEAFFGQGTRLTVV.

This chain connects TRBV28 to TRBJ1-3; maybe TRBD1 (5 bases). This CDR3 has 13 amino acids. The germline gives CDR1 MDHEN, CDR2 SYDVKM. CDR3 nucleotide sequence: TGTGGATCGAACTGGGCAGGGTGGGACACCATATATTTT. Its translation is CGSNWAGWDTIYF.

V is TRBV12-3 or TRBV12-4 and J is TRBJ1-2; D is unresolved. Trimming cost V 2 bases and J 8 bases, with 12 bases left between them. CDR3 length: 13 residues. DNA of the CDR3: TGTGCCAGCAGTTTATCCCCTCTGGGGGGCTACACCTTC. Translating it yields CASSLSPLGGYTF.